The 13 T cell receptor beta chains below were found in one sample sequenced in a study of T-cell memory formation after mild COVID-19. TCRdb re-called the 5' RACE reads through MiXCR, storing one row per CDR3 protein. This sample has hundreds of thousands of distinct CDR3 sequences, with around 13% found just once. Input material: PBMCs or a T cell subset sorted from them (not recorded which). These receptors all come from a man in his late teens or twenties who had mild COVID-19 (a few samples of this study predate the infection). Cell type and time point are not known.

This clonotype has more than one count but fewer than ten. The rearrangement uses TRBV7-2 and TRBJ2-3; D is possibly TRBD1 or TRBD2 (6 bases each). V was trimmed by 10 bases and J by 2 bases, leaving 16 bases between them. This CDR3 comprises 14 residues. CDR1 and CDR2 (germline): SGHTA, FQGNSA. The CDR3 protein is CAILRGPFTDTQYF. The CDR3 DNA sequence: TGTGCCATCCTTCGGGGGCCCTTCACAGATACGCAGTATTTT.

This clonotype showed up just a few times. This chain links TRBV11-2 with TRBJ2-3, with D tentatively TRBD1 (5 bases). The CDR3 is 15 amino acids. Germline loops: CDR1 SGHAT, CDR2 FQNNGV. Trimming took 0 bases from V and 4 from J, leaving 11 bases between them. The CDR3 is CASSLDAGPADTQYF. As DNA, the CDR3 is TGTGCCAGCAGCTTAGATGCAGGGCCGGCAGATACGCAGTATTTT.

The genes are TRBV12-3 or TRBV12-4 and TRBJ2-1, with TRBD2 matching over 9 bases. This CDR3 spans 14 amino acids. The J segment lost 6 bases and the V segment lost 2 bases, leaving 2 bases of the junction unmatched. The CDR3 nucleotides read TGTGCCAGCAGTTTACTAGCGGGGTTCAATGAGCAGTTCTTC. This codes for CASSLLAGFNEQFF.

This clonotype has a handful of counts. The rearrangement joins TRBV5-5 to TRBJ2-7, with 10 bases lining up with TRBD2. This CDR3 is 15 amino acids long. Germline V gene lookup returns CDR1 SGHKS and CDR2 YYEKEE (reference sequence). Trimming took 5 bases from V and 0 from J; bases not matched to a gene: 5. CDR3 amino acids: CASRNGLADSYEQYV. CDR3 bases: TGTGCCAGCAGGAACGGACTAGCGGACTCCTACGAGCAGTACGTC.

This clonotype was found a few times. This rearrangement joins TRBV11-1 to TRBJ2-5, with D possibly being TRBD1 or TRBD2 (5 bases each). The CDR3 loop spans 14 amino acids. Germline V CDR1 and CDR2: SGHAT, FQDESV (reference sequence). The V and J ends lost 7 bases and 5 bases respectively, with 17 bases between them. The CDR3 protein is CASNQGPGGETQYF. DNA of the CDR3: TGTGCCAGCAATCAGGGACCCGGCGGGGAGACCCAGTACTTC.

In its sample, this clonotype was seen a few times. V is TRBV7-2 and J is TRBJ2-3; TRBD2 aligns across 8 bases. The CDR3 consists of 16 residues. Trimming cost V 5 bases and J 7 bases; bases outside gene matches: 14. Germline-derived CDR1 and CDR2 are SGHTA and FQGNSA. This CDR3 reads CASSRLGSGGPHTQYF. The CDR3 region has the DNA TGTGCCAGCAGCCGACTCGGGTCGGGGGGGCCGCATACGCAGTATTTT.

The rearrangement links TRBV2 to TRBJ1-2; the D is unclear. From germline, CDR1 is SNHLY and CDR2 FYNNEI. Trimming took 4 bases from V and 7 from J, leaving 13 bases between them. There are 13 residues in the CDR3. The CDR3 here is CASSANSPFGYTF. The DNA for the CDR3 is TGTGCCAGCAGTGCTAACAGCCCGTTTGGCTACACCTTC.

In its sample, this clonotype was seen once. The J gene is TRBJ2-7, the V gene TRBV19; D tentatively reads TRBD1 or TRBD2 (5 bases each). CDR1 and CDR2 from the germline V gene are LNHDA and SQIVND (reference sequence). The CDR3 totals 16 residues. V was cut by 6 bases and J by 7 bases, with 25 bases left in between. The CDR3 nucleotides are TGTGCCAGTAGACCCTTAGTGGGACCCGGACCGAGGGAGCAGTACTTC. Encoded protein: CASRPLVGPGPREQYF. Full variable domain (missing parts from reference TRBV19 and TRBJ2-7): DGGITQSPKYLFRKEGQNVTLSCEQNLNHDAMYWYRQDPGQGLRLIYYSQIVNDFQKGDIAEGYSVSREKKESFPLTVTSAQKNPTAFYLCASRPLVGPGPREQYFGPGTRLTVT.

The chain joins TRBV6-2 or TRBV6-3 to TRBJ2-7; weak D call: TRBD1 (5 bases). Germline V CDR1 and CDR2: MNHEY, SVGEGT. V was cut by 6 bases and J by 0 bases, with 12 bases left in between. This CDR3 region has 14 residues. Here the CDR3 DNA reads TGTGCCAGCAGCGACGCAGGGTTCTCCTACGAGCAGTACTTC. Translation gives CASSDAGFSYEQYF.

This clonotype was detected only a few times. The rearrangement joins TRBV7-2 to TRBJ1-3; TRBD1 agrees at 8 bases. The CDR3 is made up of 16 amino acids. Germline V CDR1 and CDR2: SGHTA, FQGNSA. The V segment lost 3 bases and the J segment 4 bases; nucleotides outside the gene matches: 8. The CDR3 reads CASSFGQGALGNTIYF. The DNA of the CDR3 is TGTGCCAGCAGCTTCGGGCAGGGGGCGTTGGGAAACACCATATATTTT.

This chain uses TRBV19 with TRBJ1-5; D remains ambiguous. The CDR3 has 14 amino acids. Trimming left V 9 bases short and J 4 bases short, with 16 bases between. Germline V gene data show CDR1 as LNHDA and CDR2 as SQIVND (reference sequence). Here the CDR3 reads CASLPDGFNQPQHF. The CDR3 DNA is TGTGCCAGCCTGCCCGACGGGTTTAATCAGCCCCAGCATTTT.

CDR3 protein: CASSLAGQSGGNYGYTF. The CDR3, as DNA: TGTGCCAGCAGCTTAGCGGGACAGTCCGGGGGCAACTATGGCTACACCTTC. V gene TRBV11-2 combines with J gene TRBJ1-2; TRBD1 matches 7 bases. The CDR3 loop spans 17 amino acids. Trimming at V came to 1 base and at J to 2 bases, leaving 10 bases not matched to a gene. Germline-derived CDR1 and CDR2 are SGHAT and FQNNGV.

The chain carries TRBV4-3 and TRBJ2-7; D uncertain. There are 14 residues in the CDR3. In germline, CDR1 is LGHNA, CDR2 YSLEER. The V and J ends lost 0 bases and 3 bases respectively, with 9 bases between them. CDR3 sequence: CASSQDYGGYEQYF. The CDR3 DNA reads TGCGCCAGCAGCCAAGATTACGGCGGCTACGAGCAGTACTTC.